Below are 29 T cell receptor beta chains sequenced from a single sample in a study of T cells in Graves' hyperthyroidism and ophthalmopathy. Amplification of TCR beta CDR3 regions used RNA as the template. TCR CDR3 regions were first amplified by RT-PCR with HTBI primers. TCRdb itself ran the multiplex PCR reads through MiXCR, one entry per CDR3 protein. The top ten clones hold approximately 25% of a sample with about 260,000 distinct CDR3 sequences, about 25% of them seen once. The material sequenced was blood. Every receptor here comes from a middle-aged man with Graves' hyperthyroidism that later progressed to Graves' ophthalmopathy.

This clonotype was observed many times. The chain employs TRBV2 and TRBJ2-7; D call uncertain. Germline CDR1 is SNHLY and CDR2 is FYNNEI. The CDR3 contains 13 residues. V gave up 3 bases and J gave up 2 bases, with 8 bases separating them. DNA of the CDR3: TGTGCCAGCAGTGACCTCCGTCCCTACGAGCAGTACTTC. Its protein product is CASSDLRPYEQYF.

CDR3 bases: TGTGCCAGCAGTCAGACAGGGGGCTATGGCTACACCTTC. This encodes CASSQTGGYGYTF. This chain links TRBV6-1 with TRBJ1-2, with 9 bases identical to TRBD1. Trimming at V came to 5 bases and at J to 4 bases, leaving 2 bases not matched to a gene. Germline V CDR1 and CDR2: MNHNS, SASEGT. The CDR3 loop spans 13 amino acids.

There are many counts of this clonotype. The rearrangement uses TRBV11-2 and TRBJ2-7; 8 positions agree with TRBD2. The germline V gene has CDR1 SGHAT and CDR2 FQNNGV. V trimming: 11 bases; J trimming: 0 bases; junction bases outside the gene matches: 3. There are 12 residues in the CDR3. CDR3 DNA sequence: TGTGCCTCGGGGGGGAGCTCCTACGAGCAGTACTTC. It specifies CASGGSSYEQYF.

This clonotype was seen many times. The rearrangement joins TRBV2 to TRBJ1-1; D is unclear. This CDR3 is 13 amino acids long. Germline-derived CDR1 and CDR2 are SNHLY and FYNNEI. V shed 5 bases and J shed 3 bases, with 10 bases lying between them. CDR3 nucleotides: TGTGCCAGCAGTCTTGGGTGGGACACTGAAGCTTTCTTT. Protein: CASSLGWDTEAFF.

This clonotype was seen more than once but under ten times. Being one base from a much bigger clone, this may be a read error. J is TRBJ2-2 and V is TRBV6-1; no clear D gene. This CDR3 region has 14 residues. CDR1 is MNHNS, CDR2 SASEGT, per germline. The CDR3 sequence: CVSKSGSNTGELFF. The CDR3 bases are TGTGTCAGCAAATCAGGTTCGAACACCGGGGAGCTGTTTTTT.

This clonotype was seen ten or more times. This chain joins TRBV19 and TRBJ2-5, with a possible D match to TRBD2 (5 bases). The V gene lost 1 base and the J gene lost 5 bases, with 11 bases spanning the gap. CDR1 LNHDA and CDR2 SQIVND come from the germline V gene (reference sequence). The CDR3 length is 14 residues. The CDR3 DNA follows: TGTGCCAGTAGTATAGGAGGGTCGGGGGAGACCCAGTACTTC. It translates to CASSIGGSGETQYF.

The CDR3 reads CASSLARSRARLYEQYF. The CDR3 nucleotides are TGTGCCAGCAGTCTGGCCCGAAGCAGGGCGAGACTATACGAGCAGTACTTC. This chain uses TRBV27 with TRBJ2-7, with D perhaps assigned TRBD1 or TRBD2 (5 bases each). The germline V gene encodes CDR1 MNHEY and CDR2 SMNVEV (reference sequence). CDR3 length: 17 amino acids. V lost 5 bases and J lost 4, with 24 bases in between.

This clonotype was detected many times. The J gene is TRBJ2-7, the V gene TRBV6-1; TRBD2 agrees at 8 bases. Trimming took 3 bases from V and 2 from J; bases not matched to a gene: 3. The CDR3 extends over 14 amino acids. CDR1 and CDR2 from the germline V gene are MNHNS and SASEGT. Here the CDR3 reads CASSETSDPYEQYF. DNA for the CDR3: TGTGCCAGCAGTGAGACTAGCGATCCCTACGAGCAGTACTTC.

This clonotype was observed many times. The chain joins TRBV25-1 to TRBJ1-2; tentatively, D is TRBD1 (6 bases). Germline loops: CDR1 MGHDK, CDR2 SYGVNS. CDR3 length: 14 amino acids. Trimming shortened V by 6 bases and J by 1 base, and 12 bases separated the two germline ends. The CDR3 loop reads CASSPGTFNYGYTF. CDR3 bases: TGTGCCAGCAGCCCGGGGACATTTAACTATGGCTACACCTTC.

The sample holds many counts of this clonotype. This rearrangement joins TRBV6-1 to TRBJ2-4; no definite D call. The CDR3 extends over 13 amino acids. Trimming pared 8 bases from V and 6 bases from J, leaving 14 bases between. Germline V gives CDR1 MNHNS, CDR2 SASEGT. The CDR3 DNA reads TGTGCCAGCGCAGGACGGATCAGAAACATTCAGTACTTC. Amino acids: CASAGRIRNIQYF.

The rearrangement uses TRBV12-3 or TRBV12-4 and TRBJ2-2; no firm D call. V shed 9 bases and J shed 4 bases, with 15 bases lying between them. This CDR3 region has 14 residues. CDR3 loop: CASSSWQTTGELFF. The CDR3 nucleotides read TGTGCCAGTTCGTCTTGGCAGACCACCGGGGAGCTGTTTTTT.

This clonotype was recorded at least ten times. The chain has TRBV5-1 and TRBJ1-3; D not certain. CDR3 size: 14 residues. The germline V gene encodes CDR1 SGHRS and CDR2 YFSETQ. The V end was cut by 3 bases, the J end by 0 bases, with 7 bases between. Here the CDR3 DNA reads TGCGCCAGCAGCTCGGGCCTCTCTGGAAACACCATATATTTT. This gives the protein CASSSGLSGNTIYF.

The chain links TRBV6-1 to TRBJ1-2, with D possibly being TRBD1 (5 bases). This CDR3 has 14 amino acids. V lost 2 bases, J lost 8 bases, and 15 bases lay in between. In germline, CDR1 is MNHNS, CDR2 SASEGT. CDR3 DNA: TGTGCCAGCAGTGAACCGCAAACAGGATCCGGCTACACCTTC. Translated: CASSEPQTGSGYTF.

This clonotype has just a few counts. CDR3 sequence reads: CASSLGPGNQETQYF. Written as DNA, the CDR3 is TGTGCCAGCAGCTTAGGCCCCGGCAACCAAGAGACCCAGTACTTC. The chain combines TRBV7-2 with TRBJ2-5; unclear D gene. The germline V gene encodes CDR1 SGHTA and CDR2 FQGNSA. The CDR3 runs 15 residues. V lost 1 base to trimming and J lost 0 bases, with 9 bases between them.

This clonotype has more than one count but fewer than ten. The V call is TRBV6-1, the J call TRBJ1-1; no clear D gene. Germline V gene data show CDR1 as MNHNS and CDR2 as SASEGT. V was trimmed by 1 base and J by 1 base, leaving 10 bases between them. CDR3 size: 15 residues. The CDR3 sequence: CASSEDAGGNTEAFF. Here the CDR3 DNA reads TGTGCCAGCAGTGAAGATGCAGGAGGGAACACTGAAGCTTTCTTT.

V gene TRBV6-1 combines with J gene TRBJ2-4, with no clear D. Germline loops: CDR1 MNHNS, CDR2 SASEGT. There are 13 residues in the CDR3. V was cut by 5 bases and J by 6 bases, with 11 bases left in between. The CDR3 loop is CASSSPSRNIQYF. CDR3 nucleotides: TGTGCCAGCAGTTCCCCCTCGAGAAACATTCAGTACTTC.

The CDR3 bases are TGTGCCTGGAGTGAATGGGGGTCCTCCTACGAGCAGTACTTC. This codes for CAWSEWGSSYEQYF. The chain carries TRBV30 and TRBJ2-7; either TRBD1 or TRBD2 may fit D (5 bases each). This CDR3 is built from 14 residues. CDR1 is GTSNPN, CDR2 SVGIG, per germline (reference sequence). Trimming removed 1 base at V and 0 bases at J, with 10 bases between.

This clonotype was counted at least ten times. The rearrangement links TRBV10-3 to TRBJ1-1, with a weak D call TRBD1 (6 bases). This CDR3 has 13 amino acids. Between the trimmed V and J ends, which lost 10 bases and 3 bases, there was a span of 15 bases. Germline-derived CDR1 and CDR2 are ENHRY and SYGVKD. The CDR3 nucleotides are TGTGCCAGCTACGAGGGGGGGTACACTGAAGCTTTCTTT. This encodes CASYEGGYTEAFF.

This clonotype showed up many times. The V call is TRBV5-6, the J call TRBJ1-1, with D possibly being TRBD1 (6 bases). Germline values: CDR1 SGHDT, CDR2 YYEEEE. The V end was cut by 1 base, the J end by 8 bases, with 12 bases between. The CDR3 totals 13 residues. The CDR3 DNA reads as TGTGCCAGCAGCTTGTACAGGGCAAACGAAGCTTTCTTT. This sequence encodes CASSLYRANEAFF. The variable domain in full, completed from reference TRBV5-6 and TRBJ1-1, reads DAGVTQSPTHLIKTRGQQVTLRCSPKSGHDTVSWYQQALGQGPQFIFQYYEEEERQRGNFPDRFSGHQFPNYSSELNVNALLLGDSALYLCASSLYRANEAFFGQGTRLTVV.

This clonotype was counted many times. The chain uses TRBV6-6 and TRBJ1-1, with TRBD1 as a possible D gene (5 bases). The CDR3 loop spans 20 amino acids. From germline, CDR1 is MNHNY and CDR2 SVGAGI (reference sequence). V lost 5 bases to trimming and J lost 1 base, with 29 bases between them. As DNA, the CDR3 is TGTGCCAGCAGTCCCCGGGACGGAGAAAAAACCAGCCTCAGGAACACTGAAGCTTTCTTT. It is translated as CASSPRDGEKTSLRNTEAFF.

The chain uses TRBV12-3 or TRBV12-4 and TRBJ2-5; 7 bases map to TRBD1. The CDR3 extends over 13 amino acids. After removal of 5 bases from V and 5 bases from J, the junction contained 5 bases not matched to a gene. This chain's CDR3 is CASSPTGTETQYF. CDR3 nucleotide sequence: TGTGCCAGCAGTCCGACAGGGACCGAGACCCAGTACTTC.

The rearrangement joins TRBV6-1 to TRBJ2-5; TRBD2 aligns across 7 bases. Germline CDR1 MNHNS, CDR2 SASEGT. The CDR3 loop spans 16 amino acids. The V segment lost 3 bases and the J segment 1 base; nucleotides outside the gene matches: 8. The chain's CDR3 is CASSEPGREGQETQYF. CDR3 DNA sequence: TGTGCCAGCAGTGAGCCGGGGAGGGAGGGCCAAGAGACCCAGTACTTC.

This clonotype has at least ten counts. The V and J genes are TRBV9 and TRBJ2-5; D may match TRBD1 or TRBD2 (5 bases each). Trimming pared 0 bases from V and 0 bases from J, leaving 12 bases between. Germline CDR1 is SGDLS and CDR2 is YYNGEE. The CDR3 extends over 16 amino acids. Written as DNA, the CDR3 is TGTGCCAGCAGCGTAGGGGGCAGGAGGTACCAAGAGACCCAGTACTTC. This encodes CASSVGGRRYQETQYF.

V is TRBV7-9 and J is TRBJ2-5; the match to TRBD2 covers 7 bases. V lost 5 bases and J lost 1; bases outside the gene matches: 7. Germline lookup yields CDR1 SEHNR and CDR2 FQNEAQ (reference sequence). The CDR3 is 15 residues long. The CDR3 sequence: CASSVPGTIQETQYF. In DNA form, the CDR3 reads TGTGCCAGCAGCGTCCCGGGGACTATCCAAGAGACCCAGTACTTC.

This clonotype was counted between two and nine times. The chain employs TRBV6-5 and TRBJ2-4; TRBD1 matches 9 bases. From germline, CDR1 is MNHEY and CDR2 SVGAGI. The CDR3 is 15 amino acids. V shed 4 bases and J 7 bases; nucleotides not matched to a gene: 8. The CDR3 here is CASSLQGAMKNIQYF. CDR3 nucleotides: TGTGCCAGCAGTTTACAGGGGGCGATGAAGAACATTCAGTACTTC.

This clonotype was observed at least ten times. J is TRBJ2-5 and V is TRBV6-5, with D unresolved. The germline V gene has CDR1 MNHEY and CDR2 SVGAGI. This CDR3 is built from 14 residues. Deletions cut 2 bases from V and 1 base from J, with 8 bases between. CDR3 sequence: CASSYRGSQETQYF. CDR3 nucleotides: TGTGCCAGCAGTTACCGTGGGTCCCAAGAGACCCAGTACTTC.

At least ten counts were recorded for this clonotype. V gene TRBV19 combines with J gene TRBJ1-1; no definite D call. V was pared by 3 bases and J by 4 bases, with 9 bases between. Per germline, CDR1 LNHDA and CDR2 SQIVND (reference sequence). This CDR3 is 13 amino acids long. DNA of the CDR3: TGTGCCAGTAGTATGGGCTGGGTCACTGAAGCTTTCTTT. Translating it yields CASSMGWVTEAFF.

This clonotype was detected ten times or more. The J gene is TRBJ1-3, the V gene TRBV19; 10 bases are shared with TRBD1. Germline V CDR1 and CDR2: LNHDA, SQIVND (reference sequence). V was pared by 4 bases and J by 0 bases, with 3 bases of the junction left unmatched. This CDR3 region has 16 residues. The chain's CDR3 is CASSTGDRGSGNTIYF. Written as DNA, the CDR3 is TGTGCCAGTAGTACCGGGGACAGGGGCTCTGGAAACACCATATATTTT.

This clonotype was found many times. The chain couples TRBV10-3 to TRBJ1-1; the D is unclear. The CDR3 is 13 amino acids. Trimming stripped 4 bases from V and 3 bases from J, with 9 bases between. In germline, CDR1 is ENHRY, CDR2 SYGVKD. DNA for the CDR3: TGTGCCATCAGTGTGCGAAGGGACACTGAAGCTTTCTTT. The encoded protein is CAISVRRDTEAFF.